These 15 T cell receptor beta chains share one sample of origin, sequenced in a study of cytomegalovirus exposure and HLA in healthy donors. In the PCR, 60 Vbeta and 13 Jbeta primers were used. TCRdb's table, derived via immunoSEQ multiplex PCR, lists solely in-frame clones and lacks some. The sample has 200,000 to 250,000 clones. Sequencing used PBMCs. These receptors were obtained from a girl aged 2 to 10 in good health and CMV-seropositive.

The chain combines TRBV5-1 with TRBJ2-1; 9 nucleotides match TRBD2. The CDR3 length is 15 residues. The germline gives CDR1 SGHRS, CDR2 YFSETQ. V shed 4 bases and J 0 bases; nucleotides not matched to a gene: 2. This chain's CDR3 is CASSASGTSYNEQFF. The CDR3 nucleotides read TGCGCCAGCAGCGCTAGCGGGACCTCCTACAATGAGCAGTTCTTC. Together with reference TRBV5-1 and TRBJ2-1, the CDR3 gives the full variable domain: KAGVTQTPRYLIKTRGQQVTLSCSPISGHRSVSWYQQTPGQGLQFLFEYFSETQRNKGNFPGRFSGRQFSNSRSEMNVSTLELGDSALYLCASSASGTSYNEQFFGPGTRLTVL.

V and J are TRBV19 and TRBJ2-2; 7 bases align to TRBD1. The CDR3 is 15 residues long. In germline, CDR1 is LNHDA, CDR2 SQIVND (reference sequence). The trim removed 7 bases at V and 7 bases at J, leaving 12 bases unmatched. The CDR3 sequence is CASTGFNRGHGELFF. The CDR3 DNA follows: TGTGCCAGTACCGGCTTCAACAGGGGCCACGGGGAGCTGTTTTTT.

The CDR3 DNA reads as TGTGCCAGCAGTTTGGGTAGGGGCTTCTACGAGCAGTACTTC. Encoded protein: CASSLGRGFYEQYF. The V call is TRBV6-1, the J call TRBJ2-7, with a weak D call TRBD1 (5 bases). There are 14 residues in the CDR3. The V gene lost 5 bases and the J gene lost 3 bases, with 14 bases spanning the gap. The germline CDR1 and CDR2 sequences are MNHNS and SASEGT.

V gene TRBV20-1 combines with J gene TRBJ2-5; the D gene is possibly TRBD2 (6 bases). The CDR3 loop spans 10 amino acids. The germline V and J ends were trimmed by 6 bases and 8 bases, with 10 bases remaining between them. CDR1 is DFQATT, CDR2 SNEGSKA, per germline (reference sequence). CDR3 nucleotide sequence: TGCAGTGCGATCGGGACTACCCAGTACTTC. This sequence encodes CSAIGTTQYF.

The chain recombines TRBV28 with TRBJ2-3; perhaps TRBD1 as D (6 bases). CDR3 size: 15 residues. CDR1 and CDR2 from the germline V gene are MDHEN and SYDVKM. V lost 6 bases, J lost 0 bases, and 13 bases lay in between. CDR3 sequence: CASRPWTVSTDTQYF. The DNA for the CDR3 is TGTGCCAGCAGGCCTTGGACAGTAAGCACAGATACGCAGTATTTT. Based on the CDR3 plus reference TRBV28 and TRBJ2-3, the full variable domain is DVKVTQSSRYLVKRTGEKVFLECVQDMDHENMFWYRQDPGLGLRLIYFSYDVKMKEKGDIPEGYSVSREKKERFSLILESASTNQTSMYLCASRPWTVSTDTQYFGPGTRLTVL.

The J gene is TRBJ2-2, the V gene TRBV11-2; a weak D match, TRBD1 (6 bases). Trimming left V 1 base short and J 0 bases short, with 12 bases between. The CDR3 contains 17 residues. CDR1 and CDR2 (germline): SGHAT, FQNNGV. The CDR3 region has the DNA TGTGCCAGCAGCTTAGCCCAGGGGAGAACGAACACCGGGGAGCTGTTTTTT. It encodes CASSLAQGRTNTGELFF.

The V call is TRBV18, the J call TRBJ1-2, with a tentative D call TRBD1 (6 bases). Germline V gene data show CDR1 as KGHSH and CDR2 as LQKENI. V lost 3 bases and J 4 bases, leaving 15 bases between the germline ends. This CDR3 spans 15 amino acids. The CDR3: CASSPDRTASYGYTF. In DNA, the CDR3 is TGTGCCAGCTCACCGGATAGGACAGCCAGCTATGGCTACACCTTC.

The chain uses TRBV25-1 and TRBJ2-5; no reliable D call. Matching the DNA end better, TRBJ2-7 makes the J call doubtful. Germline CDR1 reads MGHDK; CDR2 reads SYGVNS. CDR3 length: 14 residues. The CDR3 DNA reads TGTGCCAGCAGTGAATTTCCAAGCTCCTACGAGCAGTACTTC. This translates into CASSEFPSSYEQYF.

The chain combines TRBV7-9 with TRBJ2-5; possibly TRBD1 for D (6 bases). The J call is in doubt because the DNA end fits TRBJ2-7 better. The CDR3 consists of 13 residues. Germline V gives CDR1 SEHNR, CDR2 FQNEAQ (reference sequence). Here the CDR3 DNA reads TGTGCCAGCAGCTTAACAGGGTTTTACGAGCAGTACTTC. Its translation is CASSLTGFYEQYF.

The CDR3 sequence: CASSVGGSSYNSPLHF. The CDR3 nucleotides read TGTGCCAGCAGTGTGGGGGGGAGCTCCTATAATTCACCCCTCCACTTT. This chain joins TRBV2 and TRBJ1-6, with a weak D call TRBD1 (5 bases). The germline V gene encodes CDR1 SNHLY and CDR2 FYNNEI. The CDR3 has 16 amino acids. The V and J ends lost 4 bases and 0 bases respectively, with 10 bases between them.

Of note for this clone: This same CDR3 is encoded by further DNA sequences in the sample. This sequence joins TRBV7-2 and TRBJ2-7; 7 nucleotides line up with TRBD1. The CDR3 runs to 12 residues. V shed 5 bases, J shed 3 bases, and the junction held 1 base outside the gene matches. Germline CDR1 SGHTA, CDR2 FQGNSA. The CDR3, as DNA: TGTGCCAGCAGCGGGACAGACTACGAGCAGTACTTC. It specifies CASSGTDYEQYF.

The rearrangement joins TRBV9 to TRBJ2-5, with a weak D call TRBD2 (7 bases). The J call may be in error: the DNA end matches TRBJ2-7 better. The CDR3 is made up of 15 amino acids. Germline CDR1 is SGDLS and CDR2 is YYNGEE. CDR3 amino acids: CASSVEGGTGYEQYF. In DNA form, the CDR3 reads TGTGCCAGCAGCGTAGAGGGGGGGACGGGTTACGAGCAGTACTTC.

The chain is built from TRBV25-1 and TRBJ2-7; 7 bases map to TRBD1. The germline CDR1 and CDR2 sequences are MGHDK and SYGVNS. Trimming took 4 bases from V and 2 from J; bases not matched to a gene: 8. CDR3 length: 15 amino acids. The CDR3 sequence: CASSAPGTATYEQYF. Here the CDR3 DNA reads TGTGCCAGCAGTGCCCCCGGGACAGCAACCTACGAGCAGTACTTC.

V and J are TRBV11-2 and TRBJ1-2, with a possible D match to TRBD1 (6 bases). CDR3 length: 14 residues. The V and J ends lost 0 bases and 4 bases respectively, with 9 bases between them. Germline CDR1 and CDR2: SGHAT and FQNNGV. Written as DNA, the CDR3 is TGTGCCAGCAGCTTAGATCTGGGGGCCTATGGCTACACCTTC. This encodes CASSLDLGAYGYTF.

This chain joins TRBV28 and TRBJ2-5; TRBD1 might be the D (6 bases). Matching the DNA end better, TRBJ2-7 makes the J call doubtful. The CDR3 has 15 amino acids. The germline CDR1 and CDR2 sequences are MDHEN and SYDVKM. CDR3 region: CASSLSDSSSYEQYF. CDR3 nucleotide sequence: TGTGCCAGCAGTTTATCGGACAGTTCTTCCTACGAGCAGTACTTC.